This TCR beta chain is drawn from a study of T cells in Graves' hyperthyroidism and ophthalmopathy. This clonotype appeared many times. The CDR3 totals 18 residues. The V gene end was trimmed by 6 bases and the J gene end by 5 bases; junction bases not matched to a gene: 13. CDR1 and CDR2 (germline): MDHEN, SYDVKM. More than 8 ml fresh peripheral blood yielded the PBMCs. RNA transcripts were the template for amplifying TCR beta CDR3 regions. HTBI primers were employed in a first-round RT-PCR of the TCR CDR3. TCRdb re-called the multiplex PCR reads with MiXCR, one entry per CDR3 protein. Here the sample spans roughly 300,000 distinct CDR3 sequences, about 25% being singletons.

The receptor was isolated from a man aged 35 to 55 with Graves' hyperthyroidism that later progressed to Graves' ophthalmopathy. The chain uses TRBV28 and TRBJ2-5; 15 nucleotides agree with TRBD2. Sequencing was performed on blood. CDR3 DNA sequence: TGTGCCAGCAGCCGCGGGACTAGCGGGAGGTTCGGGTTGGAGACCCAGTACTTC. Its protein is CASSRGTSGRFGLETQYF.